The rows below give T cell receptor beta chains drawn from one sample of a study of T-cell reconstitution after alpha-beta-depleted transplantation in children. TCRdb re-analysed the PCR reads in MiXCR, keeping a single row per CDR3 protein. The table shows about 400,000 distinct CDR3 sequences, with roughly 21% occurring only once. The sample in question was PBMCs from the stem cell graft donor, obtained from the stem cell graft. The receptors derive from a human donor who donated a stem cell graft to a child with acute myeloid leukemia. Both conserved end residues are part of each CDR3. The order of the fields is clone size, V gene, D gene, J gene, CDR3 protein, CDR3 DNA. D genes are given only for firm matches. Clone size is stated in some rows and not others, as once, few, many or a class when expanded.

NA	TRBV24-1	TRBD1	TRBJ2-3	CATSDLGDRGTDTQYF	TGTGCCACCAGTGATTTGGGTGACAGGGGCACAGATACGCAGTATTTT
many	TRBV29-1	NA	TRBJ2-1	CSVGDMSSYNEQFF	TGCAGCGTTGGGGACATGAGCTCCTACAATGAGCAGTTCTTC
few	TRBV28	NA	TRBJ2-7	CASNVRAQYEQYF	TGTGCCAGCAATGTGAGGGCCCAATACGAGCAGTACTTC
many	TRBV12-3/TRBV12-4	NA	TRBJ2-7	CASSLSGVGSSYEQYF	TGTGCCAGCAGTTTATCGGGGGTGGGGAGCTCCTACGAGCAGTACTTC
NA	TRBV24-1	NA	TRBJ1-1	CATSDPNTEAFF	TGTGCCACCAGTGATCCCAACACTGAAGCTTTCTTT
few	TRBV7-9	NA	TRBJ2-1	CASRPTGPNEQFF	TGTGCCAGCAGACCTACAGGGCCGAATGAGCAGTTCTTC
NA	TRBV10-3	NA	TRBJ2-7	CAISESRRETYEQYF	TGTGCCATCAGTGAGTCACGCCGGGAAACCTACGAGCAGTACTTC
few	TRBV20-1	TRBD2	TRBJ2-7	CSARYAVAGEVKGAYEQYF	TGCAGTGCTAGATACGCCGTAGCGGGAGAAGTGAAAGGCGCCTACGAGCAGTACTTC
NA	TRBV18	TRBD1	TRBJ1-3	CASSADRANSGNTIYF	TGTGCCAGCTCAGCCGACAGGGCCAACTCTGGAAACACCATATATTTT
NA	TRBV12-5	NA	TRBJ2-3	CASGSHGTGGTDTQYF	TGTGCTAGTGGTTCGCACGGGACGGGCGGCACAGATACGCAGTATTTT
few	TRBV23-1	TRBD1	TRBJ2-7	CASSQHRDRVTHEQYF	TGCGCCAGCAGTCAACACCGGGACAGGGTAACCCACGAGCAGTACTTC
few	TRBV6-2/TRBV6-3	TRBD2	TRBJ2-7	CASSYGTSRPMWYF	TGTGCCAGCAGTTACGGGACTAGCCGACCCATGTGGTACTTC
NA	TRBV4-3	NA	TRBJ2-1	CASSQGSASYNEQFF	TGCGCCAGCAGCCAAGGGTCGGCTAGCTACAATGAGCAGTTCTTC
many	TRBV27	NA	TRBJ1-5	CASGISNQPQHF	TGTGCCAGCGGCATTAGCAATCAGCCCCAGCATTTT
NA	TRBV5-4	NA	TRBJ2-5	CASSPLPGQGETQYF	TGTGCCAGCAGCCCACTACCGGGACAAGGAGAGACCCAGTACTTC
many	TRBV4-1	NA	TRBJ2-1	CASSQDLPGSDEQFF	TGCGCCAGCAGCCAAGACCTCCCCGGGAGCGATGAGCAGTTCTTC
NA	TRBV24-1	NA	TRBJ2-2	CATSDVGGANTGELFF	TGTGCCACCAGTGATGTAGGGGGTGCGAACACCGGGGAGCTGTTTTTT
few	TRBV12-3/TRBV12-4	NA	TRBJ2-5	CASSYRTIDGGGSQETQYF	TGTGCCAGCAGTTATAGAACAATCGACGGTGGGGGCAGCCAAGAGACCCAGTACTTC
few	TRBV29-1	NA	TRBJ1-2	CSVEDLRSGYTF	TGCAGCGTTGAAGATCTCCGCAGTGGCTACACCTTC
many	TRBV13	TRBD1	TRBJ2-7	CASSPFSQGPSGEQYF	TGTGCCAGCAGCCCGTTCTCACAGGGGCCAAGTGGGGAGCAGTACTTC
NA	TRBV29-1	NA	TRBJ1-5	CSVGEDSNQPQHF	TGCAGCGTTGGTGAGGATAGCAATCAGCCCCAGCATTTT